This T cell receptor beta chain was sequenced for a study of shared clonotypes between healthy human individuals. Study-level findings and limits: Clonotype sharing across a few donors was observed for around 4.5% of naive CD4 clonotypes.

Concerning this clone itself: The target antigen is unknown.

Trimming cost V 5 bases and J 12 bases, with 18 bases left between them. This CDR3 contains 12 residues. CDR1 and CDR2 (germline): SGHRS, YFSETQ. At deep level, the assay was performed. Clones were sequenced by immunoSEQ multiplex PCR, and TCRdb holds only the in-frame ones, with some missing. The table lists about 680,000 clones, 73% of them singletons, with around 1.8% in the top ten. The chain employs TRBV5-1 and TRBJ2-7, with a tentative D call TRBD2 (6 bases). This receptor was taken from a woman in her thirties in good health. Sequencing was performed on memory CD4+ T cells sorted from blood. The subset denotes: CD45RA-negative fraction. Here the CDR3 reads CASSSEGKEGYF. The CDR3 DNA reads as TGCGCCAGCAGTAGCGAGGGGAAGGAGGGGTACTTC. The full variable domain, in which reference TRBV5-1 and TRBJ2-7 provide the parts outside the CDR3, is KAGVTQTPRYLIKTRGQQVTLSCSPISGHRSVSWYQQTPGQGLQFLFEYFSETQRNKGNFPGRFSGRQFSNSRSEMNVSTLELGDSALYLCASSSEGKEGYFGPGTRLTVT.